This T cell receptor (beta chain) appears in the sequencing data of a study of T-cell memory formation after mild COVID-19. Whole-study results and caveats: Some responding clones appeared in pre-infection memory, suggesting cross-reactive memory joined.

TCRdb reprocessed the 5' RACE reads with MiXCR, giving one entry per CDR3 protein. The table records under 400,000 distinct CDR3 sequences, approximately 21% of them present only once. There are 14 residues in the CDR3. The V end lost 3 bases, the J end lost 3 bases, and 10 bases lay between the germline ends. Germline assignment: CDR1 LNHDA and CDR2 SQIVND (reference sequence). As regards this clonotype: Its cognate antigen is unknown.

The source material was PBMCs or a T cell subset sorted from them (not recorded which). The origin of this receptor is an adult woman who had mild COVID-19 (a few samples of this study predate the infection). Cell type and time point are not known. V usage is TRBV19 and J usage is TRBJ2-3, with D possibly TRBD2 on 5 matching bases. CDR3 DNA: TGTGCCAGTAGTATCGGCGGGTTAACAGATACGCAGTATTTT. Amino acid sequence: CASSIGGLTDTQYF.